The table lists the clone carrying this TCR beta chain with a few counts. Its specificity is not known. The data belong to a study of CD8 T cells in ankylosing spondylitis. Regarding the study as a whole: Seven to nine highly homologous variants formed a TCR beta motif that appeared characteristic of ankylosing spondylitis blood.

The V segment lost 3 bases and the J segment 7 bases; nucleotides outside the gene matches: 8. CDR1 is DFQATT, CDR2 SNEGSKA, per germline (reference sequence). CDR3 length: 15 amino acids. TCRdb itself ran the 5' RACE reads through MiXCR, one entry per CDR3 protein. The sample includes hundreds of thousands of distinct CDR3 sequences, 26% seen only once; the top ten take roughly 0.9%. The clonotype was recovered from a male donor with ankylosing spondylitis. The V gene is TRBV20-1, the J gene TRBJ2-2, with TRBD2 identical over 10 bases. The sample taken for sequencing was blood, either unsorted or a sorted T cell fraction (not recorded which). CDR3 region: CSASLVAGGVGELFF. The CDR3 coding sequence is TGCAGTGCTAGCCTGGTAGCGGGAGGCGTCGGGGAGCTGTTTTTT.